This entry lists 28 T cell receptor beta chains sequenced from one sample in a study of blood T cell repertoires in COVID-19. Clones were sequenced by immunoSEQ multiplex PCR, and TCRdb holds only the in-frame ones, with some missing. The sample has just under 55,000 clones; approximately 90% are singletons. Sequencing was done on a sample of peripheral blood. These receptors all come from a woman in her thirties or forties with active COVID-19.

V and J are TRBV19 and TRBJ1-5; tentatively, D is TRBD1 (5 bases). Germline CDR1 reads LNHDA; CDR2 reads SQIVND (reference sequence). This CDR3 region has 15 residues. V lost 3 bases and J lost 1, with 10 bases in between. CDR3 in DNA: TGTGCCAGTAGTATTGGGCAGGGAAGCAATCAGCCCCAGCATTTT. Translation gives CASSIGQGSNQPQHF.

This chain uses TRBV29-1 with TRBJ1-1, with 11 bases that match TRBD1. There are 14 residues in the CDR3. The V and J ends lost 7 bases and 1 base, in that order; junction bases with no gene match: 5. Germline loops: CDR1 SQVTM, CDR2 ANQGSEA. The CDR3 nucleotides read TGCAGCGCCCACGGACAGGGGGCGAACACTGAAGCTTTCTTT. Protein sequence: CSAHGQGANTEAFF.

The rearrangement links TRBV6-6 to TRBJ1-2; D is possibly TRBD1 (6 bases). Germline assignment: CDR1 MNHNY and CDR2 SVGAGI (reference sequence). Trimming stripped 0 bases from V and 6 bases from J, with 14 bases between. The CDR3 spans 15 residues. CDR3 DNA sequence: TGTGCCAGCAGTTACTCGACAGGACAAATGAATGGCTACACCTTC. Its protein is CASSYSTGQMNGYTF.

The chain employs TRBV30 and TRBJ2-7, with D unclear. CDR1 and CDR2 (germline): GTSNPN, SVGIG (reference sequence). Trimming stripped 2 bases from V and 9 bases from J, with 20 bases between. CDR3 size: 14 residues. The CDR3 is CAWSLGATYPAQYF. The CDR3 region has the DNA TGTGCCTGGAGTTTAGGAGCAACCTACCCGGCGCAGTACTTC. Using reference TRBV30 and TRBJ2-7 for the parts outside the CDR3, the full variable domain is SQTIHQWPATLVQPVGSPLSLECTVEGTSNPNLYWYRQAAGRGLQLLFYSVGIGQISSEVPQNLSASRPQDRQFILSSKKLLLSDSGFYLCAWSLGATYPAQYFGPGTRLTVT.

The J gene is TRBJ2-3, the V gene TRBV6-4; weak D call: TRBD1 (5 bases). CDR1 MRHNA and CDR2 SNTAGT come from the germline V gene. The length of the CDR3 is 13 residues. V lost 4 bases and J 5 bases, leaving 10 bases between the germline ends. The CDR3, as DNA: TGTGCCAGCAGTGTCAATAGGGGAGATACGCAGTATTTT. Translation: CASSVNRGDTQYF.

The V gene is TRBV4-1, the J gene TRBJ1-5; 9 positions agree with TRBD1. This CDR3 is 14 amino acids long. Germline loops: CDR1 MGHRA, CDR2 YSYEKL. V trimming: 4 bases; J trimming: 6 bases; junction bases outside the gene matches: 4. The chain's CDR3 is CASSPTTGGQPQHF. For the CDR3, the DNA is TGCGCCAGCAGCCCTACGACAGGGGGTCAGCCCCAGCATTTT.

Here the CDR3 reads CASSARRGGAFF. The CDR3 coding sequence is TGTGCCAGCAGTGCAAGGCGCGGGGGAGCTTTCTTT. The chain carries TRBV28 and TRBJ1-1; tentatively, D is TRBD1 (5 bases). V dropped 5 bases and J dropped 10 bases, with 14 bases sitting between them. The CDR3 runs 12 residues. Germline CDR1 is MDHEN and CDR2 is SYDVKM.

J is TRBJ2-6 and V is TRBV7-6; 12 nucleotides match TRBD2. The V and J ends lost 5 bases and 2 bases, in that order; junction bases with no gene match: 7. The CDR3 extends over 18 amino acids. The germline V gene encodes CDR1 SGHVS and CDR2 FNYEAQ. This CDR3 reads CASSPSSGGAAGANVLTF. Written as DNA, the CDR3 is TGTGCCAGCAGCCCATCTAGCGGGGGGGCCGCTGGGGCCAACGTCCTGACTTTC.

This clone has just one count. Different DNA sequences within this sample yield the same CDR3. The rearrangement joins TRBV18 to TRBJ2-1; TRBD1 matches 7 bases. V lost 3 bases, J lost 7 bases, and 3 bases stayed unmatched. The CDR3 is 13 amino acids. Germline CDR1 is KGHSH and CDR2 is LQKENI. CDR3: CASSPAGGNEQFF. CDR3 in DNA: TGTGCCAGCTCACCTGCAGGGGGAAATGAGCAGTTCTTC.

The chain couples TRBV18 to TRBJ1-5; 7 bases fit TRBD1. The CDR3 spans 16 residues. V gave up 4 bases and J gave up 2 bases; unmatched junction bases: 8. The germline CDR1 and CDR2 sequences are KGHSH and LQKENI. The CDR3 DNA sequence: TGTGCCAGCTCACAGGAACAGGGGATCGGCAATCAGCCCCAGCATTTT. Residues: CASSQEQGIGNQPQHF.

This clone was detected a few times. CDR3 residues: CASTTGQGVYQPQHF. In DNA form, the CDR3 reads TGTGCCAGTACCACGGGACAGGGGGTATATCAGCCCCAGCATTTT. The chain joins TRBV19 to TRBJ1-5; 11 nucleotides align to TRBD1. The CDR3 consists of 15 residues. The ends lost 7 bases at V and 5 bases at J; junction bases unmatched: 7. Germline V CDR1 and CDR2: LNHDA, SQIVND (reference sequence).

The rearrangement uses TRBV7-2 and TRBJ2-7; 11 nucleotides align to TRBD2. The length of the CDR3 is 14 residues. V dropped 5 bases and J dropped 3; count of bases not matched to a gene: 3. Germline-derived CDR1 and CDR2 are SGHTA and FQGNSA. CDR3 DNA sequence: TGTGCCAGCAGCCCTACTAGCGGGGGCTACGAGCAGTACTTC. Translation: CASSPTSGGYEQYF.

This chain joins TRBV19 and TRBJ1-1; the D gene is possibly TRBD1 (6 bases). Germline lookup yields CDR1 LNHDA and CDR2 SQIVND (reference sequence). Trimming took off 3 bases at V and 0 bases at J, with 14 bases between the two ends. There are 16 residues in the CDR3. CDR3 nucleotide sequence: TGTGCCAGTAGTATGAACCCGACAGGCATGAACACTGAAGCTTTCTTT. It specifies CASSMNPTGMNTEAFF.

CDR3 protein: CASGETGAERAFF. CDR3 sequence (DNA): TGCGCCAGCGGGGAGACAGGGGCAGAGAGAGCTTTCTTT. The J gene is TRBJ1-1, the V gene TRBV10-1; 8 bases map to TRBD1. Trimming at V came to 8 bases and at J to 10 bases, leaving 12 bases not matched to a gene. The CDR3 has 13 residues. Germline V gene lookup returns CDR1 WNHNN and CDR2 SYGVQD (reference sequence).

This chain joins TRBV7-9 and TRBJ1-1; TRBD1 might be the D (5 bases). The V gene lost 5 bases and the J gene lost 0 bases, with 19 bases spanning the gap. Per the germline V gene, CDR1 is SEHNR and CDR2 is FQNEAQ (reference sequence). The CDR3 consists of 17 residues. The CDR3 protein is CASSPRGTGILNTEAFF. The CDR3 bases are TGTGCCAGCAGCCCCCGGGGGACGGGAATCCTGAACACTGAAGCTTTCTTT.

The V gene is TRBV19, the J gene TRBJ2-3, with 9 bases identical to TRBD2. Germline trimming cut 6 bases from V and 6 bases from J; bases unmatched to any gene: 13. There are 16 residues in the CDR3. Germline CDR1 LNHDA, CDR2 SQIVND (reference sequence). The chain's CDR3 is CASRPSGGIRLDTQYF. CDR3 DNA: TGTGCCAGTAGACCCAGCGGGGGGATTCGTTTGGATACGCAGTATTTT.

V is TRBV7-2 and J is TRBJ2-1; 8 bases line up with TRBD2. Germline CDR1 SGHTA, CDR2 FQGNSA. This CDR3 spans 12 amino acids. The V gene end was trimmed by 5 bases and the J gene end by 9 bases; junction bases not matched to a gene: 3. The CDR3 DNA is TGTGCCAGCAGCCCGGGGGGGGGTGAGCAGTTCTTC. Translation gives CASSPGGGEQFF. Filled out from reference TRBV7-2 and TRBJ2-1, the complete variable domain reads GAGVSQSPSNKVTEKGKDVELRCDPISGHTALYWYRQSLGQGLEFLIYFQGNSAPDKSGLPSDRFSAERTGGSVSTLTIQRTQQEDSAVYLCASSPGGGEQFFGPGTRLTVL.

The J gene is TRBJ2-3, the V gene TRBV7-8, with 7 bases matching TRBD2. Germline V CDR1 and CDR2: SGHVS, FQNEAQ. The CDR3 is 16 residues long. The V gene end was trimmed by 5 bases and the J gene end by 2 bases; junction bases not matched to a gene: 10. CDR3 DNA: TGTGCCAGCAGCCCGGTAGCGGGCCTTTACACAGATACGCAGTATTTT. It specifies CASSPVAGLYTDTQYF.

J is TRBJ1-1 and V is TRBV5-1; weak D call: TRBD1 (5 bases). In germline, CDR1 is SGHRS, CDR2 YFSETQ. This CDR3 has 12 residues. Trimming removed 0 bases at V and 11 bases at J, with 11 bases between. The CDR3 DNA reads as TGCGCCAGCAGCTTGGAACCAGGGTTGGCTTTCTTT. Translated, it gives CASSLEPGLAFF. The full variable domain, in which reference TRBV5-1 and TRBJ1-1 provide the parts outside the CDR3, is KAGVTQTPRYLIKTRGQQVTLSCSPISGHRSVSWYQQTPGQGLQFLFEYFSETQRNKGNFPGRFSGRQFSNSRSEMNVSTLELGDSALYLCASSLEPGLAFFGQGTRLTVV.

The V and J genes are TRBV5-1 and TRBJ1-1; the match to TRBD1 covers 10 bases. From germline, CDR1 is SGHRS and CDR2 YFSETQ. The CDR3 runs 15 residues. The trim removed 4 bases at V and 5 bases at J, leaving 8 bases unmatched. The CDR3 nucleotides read TGCGCCAGCAGCAAGGGACAGGGGATGGCTACTGAAGCTTTCTTT. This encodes CASSKGQGMATEAFF. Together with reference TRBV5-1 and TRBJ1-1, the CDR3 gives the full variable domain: KAGVTQTPRYLIKTRGQQVTLSCSPISGHRSVSWYQQTPGQGLQFLFEYFSETQRNKGNFPGRFSGRQFSNSRSEMNVSTLELGDSALYLCASSKGQGMATEAFFGQGTRLTVV.

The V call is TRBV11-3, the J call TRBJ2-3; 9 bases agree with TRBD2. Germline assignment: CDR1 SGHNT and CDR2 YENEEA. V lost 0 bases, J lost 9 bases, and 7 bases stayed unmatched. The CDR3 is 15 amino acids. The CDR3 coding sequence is TGTGCCAGCAGCTTAGAGACGATAGCGGGGGCAACGCAGTATTTT. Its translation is CASSLETIAGATQYF.

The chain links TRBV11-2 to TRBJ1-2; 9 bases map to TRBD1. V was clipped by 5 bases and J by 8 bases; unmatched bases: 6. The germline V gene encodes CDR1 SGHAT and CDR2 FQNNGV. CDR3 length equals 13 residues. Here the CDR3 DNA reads TGTGCCAGCAGCGGGCTCGGACAGGGGGGCTACACCTTC. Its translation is CASSGLGQGGYTF.

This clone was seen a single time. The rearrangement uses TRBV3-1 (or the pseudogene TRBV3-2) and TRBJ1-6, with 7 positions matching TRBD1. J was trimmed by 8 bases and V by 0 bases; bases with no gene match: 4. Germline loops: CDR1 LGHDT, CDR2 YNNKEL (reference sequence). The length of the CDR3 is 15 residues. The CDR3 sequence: CASSQEGGYYSPLHF. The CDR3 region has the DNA TGTGCCAGCAGCCAAGAAGGGGGCTACTATTCACCCCTCCACTTT.

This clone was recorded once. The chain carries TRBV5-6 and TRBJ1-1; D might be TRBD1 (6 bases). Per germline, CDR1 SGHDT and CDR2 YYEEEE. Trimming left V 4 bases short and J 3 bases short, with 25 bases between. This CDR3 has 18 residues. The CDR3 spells CASSRRGRGRAKDTEAFF. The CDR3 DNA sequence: TGTGCCAGCAGCCGTAGAGGCAGGGGTCGGGCTAAGGACACTGAAGCTTTCTTT.

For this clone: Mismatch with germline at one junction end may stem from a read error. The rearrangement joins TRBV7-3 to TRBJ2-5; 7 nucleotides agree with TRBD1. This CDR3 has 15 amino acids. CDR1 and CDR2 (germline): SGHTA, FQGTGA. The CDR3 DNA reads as TGTGCCAGCAGCTTAACGGGGACAGACCAGGAGACCCAGTACTTC. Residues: CASSLTGTDQETQYF.

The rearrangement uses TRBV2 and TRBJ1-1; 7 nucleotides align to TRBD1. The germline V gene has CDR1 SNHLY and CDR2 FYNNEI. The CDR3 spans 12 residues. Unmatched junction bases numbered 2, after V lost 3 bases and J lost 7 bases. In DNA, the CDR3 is TGTGCCAGCAGTGACAGGGGGGTTGAAGCTTTCTTT. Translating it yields CASSDRGVEAFF.

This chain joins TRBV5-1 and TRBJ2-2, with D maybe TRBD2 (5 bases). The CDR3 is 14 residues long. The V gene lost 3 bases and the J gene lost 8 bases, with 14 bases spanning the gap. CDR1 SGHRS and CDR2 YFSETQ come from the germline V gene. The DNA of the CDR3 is TGCGCCAGCAGCTCCCGGGAAGGCGTAGGGGAGCTGTTTTTT. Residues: CASSSREGVGELFF.

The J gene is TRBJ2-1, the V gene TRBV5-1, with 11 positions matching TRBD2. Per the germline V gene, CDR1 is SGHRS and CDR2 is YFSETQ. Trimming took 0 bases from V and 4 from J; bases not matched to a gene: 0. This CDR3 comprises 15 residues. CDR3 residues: CASSLASGGYNEQFF. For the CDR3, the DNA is TGCGCCAGCAGCTTGGCTAGCGGGGGGTACAATGAGCAGTTCTTC.